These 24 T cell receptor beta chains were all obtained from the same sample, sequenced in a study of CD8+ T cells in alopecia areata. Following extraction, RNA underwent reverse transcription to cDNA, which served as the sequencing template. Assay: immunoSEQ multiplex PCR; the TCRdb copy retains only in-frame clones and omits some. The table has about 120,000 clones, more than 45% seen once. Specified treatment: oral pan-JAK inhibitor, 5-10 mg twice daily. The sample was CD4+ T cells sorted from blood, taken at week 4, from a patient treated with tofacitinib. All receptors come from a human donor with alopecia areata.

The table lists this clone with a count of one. CDR3: CAWNPQGGVYGYTF. CDR3 sequence (DNA): TGTGCCTGGAACCCACAGGGAGGAGTCTATGGCTACACCTTC. The rearrangement uses TRBV30 and TRBJ1-2, with TRBD1 as a possible D gene (6 bases). The CDR3 has 14 amino acids. Deletions cut 4 bases from V and 4 bases from J, with 16 bases between. Germline V lookup: CDR1 GTSNPN, CDR2 SVGIG (reference sequence).

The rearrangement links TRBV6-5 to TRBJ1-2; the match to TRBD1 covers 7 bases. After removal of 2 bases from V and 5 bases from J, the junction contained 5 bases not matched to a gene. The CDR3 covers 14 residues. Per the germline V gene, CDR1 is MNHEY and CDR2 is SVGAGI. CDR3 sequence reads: CASSYGTASYGYTF. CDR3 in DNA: TGTGCCAGCAGTTACGGGACAGCATCTTATGGCTACACCTTC.

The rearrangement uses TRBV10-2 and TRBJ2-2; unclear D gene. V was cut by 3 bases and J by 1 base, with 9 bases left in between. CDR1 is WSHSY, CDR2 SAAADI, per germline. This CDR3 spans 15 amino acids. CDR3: CASSEPRKNTGELFF. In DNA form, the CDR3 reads TGCGCCAGCAGTGAACCCCGAAAGAACACCGGGGAGCTGTTTTTT.

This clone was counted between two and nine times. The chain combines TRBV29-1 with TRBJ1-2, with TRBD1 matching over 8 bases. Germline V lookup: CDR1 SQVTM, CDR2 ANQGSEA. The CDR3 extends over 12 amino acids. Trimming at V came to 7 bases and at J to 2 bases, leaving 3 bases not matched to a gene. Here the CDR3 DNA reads TGCAGCGCCCGACAGGGGAACTATGGCTACACCTTC. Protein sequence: CSARQGNYGYTF.

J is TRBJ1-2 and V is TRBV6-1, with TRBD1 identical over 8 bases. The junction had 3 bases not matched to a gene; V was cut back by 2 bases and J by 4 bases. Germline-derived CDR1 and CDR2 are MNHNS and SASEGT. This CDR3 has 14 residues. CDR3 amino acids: CASSEQGAIYGYTF. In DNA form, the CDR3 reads TGTGCCAGCAGTGAACAGGGGGCTATCTATGGCTACACCTTC.

The CDR3: CASSLRGQALGGNQPQHF. The CDR3 DNA is TGTGCCAGCAGTCTCCGGGGACAGGCTTTGGGGGGCAATCAGCCCCAGCATTTT. The chain has TRBV27 and TRBJ1-5; TRBD1 matches at 8 bases. The CDR3 is made up of 18 amino acids. Germline V CDR1 and CDR2: MNHEY, SMNVEV (reference sequence). V dropped 5 bases and J dropped 2; count of bases not matched to a gene: 14.

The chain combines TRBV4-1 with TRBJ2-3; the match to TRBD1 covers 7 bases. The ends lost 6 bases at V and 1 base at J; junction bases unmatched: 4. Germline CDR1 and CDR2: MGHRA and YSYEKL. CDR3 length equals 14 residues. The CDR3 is CASRGDRGTDTQYF. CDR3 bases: TGCGCCAGCAGAGGAGACAGGGGCACAGATACGCAGTATTTT.

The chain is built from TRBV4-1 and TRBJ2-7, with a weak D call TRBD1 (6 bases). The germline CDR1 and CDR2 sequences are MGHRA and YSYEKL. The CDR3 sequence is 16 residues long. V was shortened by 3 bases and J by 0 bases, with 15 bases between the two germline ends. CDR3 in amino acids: CASSHRYRVSSYEQYF. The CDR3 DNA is TGCGCCAGCAGCCACCGATACAGGGTGAGCTCCTACGAGCAGTACTTC.

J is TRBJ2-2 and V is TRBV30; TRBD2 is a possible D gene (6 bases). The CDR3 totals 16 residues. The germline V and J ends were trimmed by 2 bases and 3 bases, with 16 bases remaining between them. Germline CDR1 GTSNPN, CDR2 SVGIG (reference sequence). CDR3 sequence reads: CAWSKSSGGDTGELFF. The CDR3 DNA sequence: TGTGCCTGGAGTAAGAGTAGCGGTGGGGACACCGGGGAGCTGTTTTTT.

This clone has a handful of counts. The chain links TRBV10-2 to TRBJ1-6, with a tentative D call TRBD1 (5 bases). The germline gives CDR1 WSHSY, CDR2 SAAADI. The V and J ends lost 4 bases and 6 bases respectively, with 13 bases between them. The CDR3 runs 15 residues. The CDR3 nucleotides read TGCGCCAGCAGTGGTGGGACGGGGTTTAATTCACCCCTCCACTTT. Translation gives CASSGGTGFNSPLHF.

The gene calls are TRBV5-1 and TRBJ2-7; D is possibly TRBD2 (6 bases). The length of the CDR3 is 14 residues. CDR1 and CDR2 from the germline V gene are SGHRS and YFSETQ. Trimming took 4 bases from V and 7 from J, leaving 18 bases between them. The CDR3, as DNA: TGCGCCAGCAGCCCGGGGGACTCCCGAGGGGAGCAGTACTTC. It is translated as CASSPGDSRGEQYF.

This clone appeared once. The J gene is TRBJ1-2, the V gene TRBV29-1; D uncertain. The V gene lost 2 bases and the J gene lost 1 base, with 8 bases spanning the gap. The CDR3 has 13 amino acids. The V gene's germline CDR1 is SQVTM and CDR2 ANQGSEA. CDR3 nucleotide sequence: TGCAGCGTTGAACTCGGGGTTAACTATGGCTACACCTTC. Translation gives CSVELGVNYGYTF.

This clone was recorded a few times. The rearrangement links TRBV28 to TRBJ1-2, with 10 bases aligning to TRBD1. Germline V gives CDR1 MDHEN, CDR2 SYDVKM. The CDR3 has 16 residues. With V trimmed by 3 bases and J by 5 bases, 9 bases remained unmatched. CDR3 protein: CASSFPGGQGRYGYTF. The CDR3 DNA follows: TGTGCCAGCAGTTTCCCTGGGGGACAGGGGCGATATGGCTACACCTTC.

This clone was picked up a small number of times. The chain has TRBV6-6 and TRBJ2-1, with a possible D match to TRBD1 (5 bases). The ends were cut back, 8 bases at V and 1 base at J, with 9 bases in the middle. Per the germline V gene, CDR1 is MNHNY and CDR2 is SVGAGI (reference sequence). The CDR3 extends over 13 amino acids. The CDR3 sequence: CASGRTSYNEQFF. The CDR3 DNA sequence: TGTGCCAGCGGAAGGACATCCTACAATGAGCAGTTCTTC.

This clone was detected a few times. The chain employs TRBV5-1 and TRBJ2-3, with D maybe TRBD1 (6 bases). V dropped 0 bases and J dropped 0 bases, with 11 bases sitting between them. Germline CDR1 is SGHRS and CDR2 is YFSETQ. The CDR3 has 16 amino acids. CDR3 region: CASSLAWTDSTDTQYF. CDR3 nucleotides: TGCGCCAGCAGCTTGGCCTGGACAGACAGCACAGATACGCAGTATTTT.

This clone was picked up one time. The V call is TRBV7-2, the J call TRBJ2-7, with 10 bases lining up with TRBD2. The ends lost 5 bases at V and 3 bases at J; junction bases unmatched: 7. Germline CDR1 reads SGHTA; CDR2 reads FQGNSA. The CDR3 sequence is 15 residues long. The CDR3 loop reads CASSRIGTSDYEQYF. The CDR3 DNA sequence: TGTGCCAGCAGCCGAATCGGGACTAGCGACTACGAGCAGTACTTC.

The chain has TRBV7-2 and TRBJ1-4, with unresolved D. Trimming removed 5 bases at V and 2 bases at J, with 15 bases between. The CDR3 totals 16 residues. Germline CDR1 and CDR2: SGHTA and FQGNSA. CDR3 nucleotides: TGTGCCAGCAGCCAAGAGCTGGAGGCTACTAATGAAAAACTGTTTTTT. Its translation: CASSQELEATNEKLFF.

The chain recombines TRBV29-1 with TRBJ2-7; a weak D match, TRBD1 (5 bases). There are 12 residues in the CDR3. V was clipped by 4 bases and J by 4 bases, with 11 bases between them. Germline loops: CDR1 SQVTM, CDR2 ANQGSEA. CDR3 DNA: TGCAGCGTTGTTTTTAGGGGATACGAGCAGTACTTC. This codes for CSVVFRGYEQYF.

The CDR3 DNA reads TGTGCCAGCAGTCTAACCCTGGGGGGCTCCTACGAGCAGTACTTC. Protein product: CASSLTLGGSYEQYF. The rearrangement links TRBV6-6 to TRBJ2-7; D may be TRBD2 (6 bases). CDR3 length equals 15 residues. Germline V gives CDR1 MNHNY, CDR2 SVGAGI (reference sequence). With 5 bases removed from V and 0 bases from J, the gap between germline ends came to 14 bases.

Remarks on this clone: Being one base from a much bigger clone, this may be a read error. The CDR3 nucleotides are TGTGCCAGCAGCTCCCGGGACAGGGGGACCGGGGAGCTGTTTTTT. This sequence encodes CASSSRDRGTGELFF. V usage is TRBV4-2 and J usage is TRBJ2-2, with 11 bases fitting TRBD1. The V gene end was trimmed by 5 bases and the J gene end by 5 bases; junction bases not matched to a gene: 4. The length of the CDR3 is 15 residues. Looked up from germline, CDR1 is LGHNA and CDR2 is YNFKEQ.

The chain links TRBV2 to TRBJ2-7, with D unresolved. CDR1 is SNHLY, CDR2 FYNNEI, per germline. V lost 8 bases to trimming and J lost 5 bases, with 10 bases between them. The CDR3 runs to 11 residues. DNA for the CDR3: TGTGCCAGCCAGAGGAGCCACGAGCAGTACTTC. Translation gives CASQRSHEQYF.

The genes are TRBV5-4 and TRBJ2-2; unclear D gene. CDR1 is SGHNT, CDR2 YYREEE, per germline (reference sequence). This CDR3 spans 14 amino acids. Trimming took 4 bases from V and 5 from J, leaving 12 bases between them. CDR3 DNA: TGTGCCAGCAGCGCCCTGTTGAGTACCGGGGAGCTGTTTTTT. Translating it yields CASSALLSTGELFF.

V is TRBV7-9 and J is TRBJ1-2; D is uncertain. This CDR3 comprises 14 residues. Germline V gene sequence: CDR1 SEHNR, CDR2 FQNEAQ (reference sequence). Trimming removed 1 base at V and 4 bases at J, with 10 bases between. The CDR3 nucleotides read TGTGCCAGCAGCTTAGATGGCCAGCCCTATGGCTACACCTTC. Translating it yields CASSLDGQPYGYTF.

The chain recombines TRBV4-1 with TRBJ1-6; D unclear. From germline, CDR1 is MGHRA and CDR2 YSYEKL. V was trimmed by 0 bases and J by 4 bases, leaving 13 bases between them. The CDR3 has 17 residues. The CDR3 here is CASSQDLLTVYNSPLHF. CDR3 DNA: TGCGCCAGCAGCCAAGATCTTCTCACAGTGTATAATTCACCCCTCCACTTT.